This paragraph covers one TCR beta chain sequence. The V gene lost 4 bases and the J gene lost 8 bases, with 17 bases spanning the gap. This CDR3 region has 14 residues. CDR1 is GTSNPN, CDR2 SVGIG, per germline (reference sequence). This table comes from immunoSEQ multiplex PCR, and its TCRdb copy is limited to in-frame clones, with some not included. This table has around 1.9 million clones, about 94% appearing once. Only CD45RO-negative cells positively selected for CCR7 counted as naive CD8 cells, so terminally differentiated effector memory CD45RA+ cells were excluded. This sample stems from a study of shared clonotypes between healthy human individuals.

This TCR was sampled from a man aged 18 to 29 in good health. Some clones in this sample may be carry-over from other donors' samples. The chain is built from TRBV30 and TRBJ1-4; D ambiguous. The sample taken for sequencing was naive CD8+ T cells from PBMCs. CDR3: CAWKVVFSREKLFF. The CDR3 bases are TGTGCCTGGAAAGTTGTGTTCTCCCGAGAAAAACTGTTTTTT.